The 27 T cell receptor beta chains in this list originate from one sample, sequenced in a study of T cell responses to AZD1222 COVID-19 vaccine (dated by TCRdb to the early 2020s). The time point tag for this specimen amounts to: baseline before first vaccination. The library was generated by the immunoSEQ multiplex PCR assay. TCRdb re-hosts the immuneACCESS table, in-frame sequences only. Its copies lack some clones; in the studies checked, an unresolved V gene accounts for under half of them, and the cause for the rest is not known. The sample data list about 120,000 clones, and around 90% of these were observed just once. The ten largest clones capture 1% to 1.5% of the sample. The specimen comprised peripheral blood, sampled on day 0 of AZD1222 vaccination. The receptors here all came from an adult in good health.

The V and J genes are TRBV7-9 and TRBJ1-5; D gene uncertain. CDR3 size: 13 residues. V lost 1 base to trimming and J lost 0 bases, with 1 base between them. Germline loops: CDR1 SEHNR, CDR2 FQNEAQ (reference sequence). CDR3 sequence reads: CASSLDSNQPQHF. The CDR3 DNA reads TGTGCCAGCAGCTTAGATAGCAATCAGCCCCAGCATTTT. The full variable domain, rest sourced from reference TRBV7-9 and TRBJ1-5, is DTGVSQNPRHKITKRGQNVTFRCDPISEHNRLYWYRQTLGQGPEFLTYFQNEAQLEKSRLLSDRFSAERPKGSFSTLEIQRTEQGDSAMYLCASSLDSNQPQHFGDGTRLSIL.

The V call is TRBV11-3, the J call TRBJ2-7; 10 bases line up with TRBD1. Germline V gene data show CDR1 as SGHNT and CDR2 as YENEEA. The CDR3 has 16 residues. Germline trimming cut 1 base from V and 5 bases from J; bases unmatched to any gene: 8. CDR3 coding DNA: TGTGCCAGCAGCTTAGGCTCGGGGACAGGGGTCGACGAGCAGTACTTC. It codes for CASSLGSGTGVDEQYF.

This chain links TRBV5-6 with TRBJ2-7; tentative D call: TRBD1 (6 bases). Germline CDR1 SGHDT, CDR2 YYEEEE. The germline V and J ends were trimmed by 4 bases and 5 bases, with 13 bases remaining between them. This CDR3 comprises 13 residues. This CDR3 reads CASSLTGSDEQYF. The CDR3 DNA sequence: TGTGCCAGCAGCCTTACAGGGAGCGACGAGCAGTACTTC.

The genes are TRBV3-1 (or the pseudogene TRBV3-2) and TRBJ2-4, with TRBD1 matching over 7 bases. Germline lookup yields CDR1 LGHDT and CDR2 YNNKEL (reference sequence). The CDR3 runs to 13 residues. The ends lost 3 bases at V and 4 bases at J; junction bases unmatched: 0. As DNA, the CDR3 is TGTGCCAGCAGCCAGGGACAGAAAAACATTCAGTACTTC. This encodes CASSQGQKNIQYF.

This sequence joins TRBV5-1 and TRBJ1-2; D gene unclear. Germline V gene data show CDR1 as SGHRS and CDR2 as YFSETQ. Between the trimmed V and J ends, which lost 1 base and 3 bases, there was a span of 7 bases. The CDR3 has 13 residues. CDR3 coding DNA: TGCGCCAGCAGCTTGACAGTTGACTATGGCTACACCTTC. Residues: CASSLTVDYGYTF. The complete variable domain, with remaining parts taken from reference TRBV5-1 and TRBJ1-2, reads KAGVTQTPRYLIKTRGQQVTLSCSPISGHRSVSWYQQTPGQGLQFLFEYFSETQRNKGNFPGRFSGRQFSNSRSEMNVSTLELGDSALYLCASSLTVDYGYTFGSGTRLTVV.

This chain uses TRBV30 with TRBJ1-3; possibly TRBD1 for D (6 bases). This CDR3 has 17 residues. From germline, CDR1 is GTSNPN and CDR2 SVGIG (reference sequence). V dropped 2 bases and J dropped 4 bases, with 21 bases sitting between them. The CDR3 DNA reads as TGTGCCTGGAGTATGACCCGCAGACAGGAGTCAGGAAACACCATATATTTT. Encoded protein: CAWSMTRRQESGNTIYF.

V and J are TRBV15 and TRBJ1-1, with 8 bases aligning to TRBD1. The CDR3 totals 13 residues. V lost 8 bases, J lost 2 bases, and 4 bases stayed unmatched. The germline V gene encodes CDR1 LNHNV and CDR2 YYDKDF (reference sequence). The CDR3 coding sequence is TGTGCCACCTATGACAGGGGTAACACTGAAGCTTTCTTT. Residues: CATYDRGNTEAFF.

Only one count was recorded for this clone. The CDR3 spells CASSITNPSSSHGYTF. The CDR3, as DNA: TGTGCCAGTAGTATCACAAACCCCTCATCATCACATGGCTACACCTTC. This rearrangement joins TRBV19 to TRBJ1-2; D is unclear. The CDR3 is made up of 16 amino acids. CDR1 and CDR2 (germline): LNHDA, SQIVND (reference sequence). V lost 3 bases and J lost 6, with 20 bases in between.

The V gene is TRBV28, the J gene TRBJ2-7; 10 bases match TRBD2. Trimming removed 4 bases from V and 4 bases from J; junction bases left unmatched: 10. Germline V gene sequence: CDR1 MDHEN, CDR2 SYDVKM. This CDR3 spans 16 amino acids. This chain's CDR3 is CASSSPSGGQPYEQYF. CDR3 coding DNA: TGTGCCAGCAGTTCACCTAGCGGGGGACAACCGTACGAGCAGTACTTC.

The chain carries TRBV5-1 and TRBJ1-2; 7 bases line up with TRBD1. The CDR3 runs 14 residues. From germline, CDR1 is SGHRS and CDR2 YFSETQ. V was pared by 0 bases and J by 5 bases, with 4 bases of the junction left unmatched. The CDR3 spells CASSLGTGAYGYTF. The CDR3 coding sequence is TGCGCCAGCAGCTTGGGGACAGGAGCTTATGGCTACACCTTC. The full variable domain, its missing parts supplied by reference TRBV5-1 and TRBJ1-2, is KAGVTQTPRYLIKTRGQQVTLSCSPISGHRSVSWYQQTPGQGLQFLFEYFSETQRNKGNFPGRFSGRQFSNSRSEMNVSTLELGDSALYLCASSLGTGAYGYTFGSGTRLTVV.

V and J are TRBV7-9 and TRBJ1-6; TRBD1 is a possible D gene (5 bases). The V gene lost 11 bases and the J gene lost 10 bases, with 15 bases spanning the gap. Looked up from germline, CDR1 is SEHNR and CDR2 is FQNEAQ (reference sequence). The CDR3 has 12 amino acids. The chain's CDR3 is CAGRGVGSPLHF. The DNA of the CDR3 is TGTGCCGGTCGGGGCGTCGGCTCACCCCTCCACTTT.

The chain recombines TRBV18 with TRBJ1-1; a possible D gene is TRBD1 (5 bases). Germline assignment: CDR1 KGHSH and CDR2 LQKENI. The CDR3 length is 15 residues. Trimming stripped 6 bases from V and 3 bases from J, with 17 bases between. The CDR3 loop is CASSTGGGRYTEAFF. Written as DNA, the CDR3 is TGTGCCAGCTCGACGGGCGGGGGTAGGTACACTGAAGCTTTCTTT.

This clone was observed a handful of times. The chain joins TRBV19 to TRBJ1-1; D not certain. The CDR3 is 13 residues long. V was pared by 5 bases and J by 5 bases, with 12 bases between. Germline CDR1 LNHDA, CDR2 SQIVND (reference sequence). The CDR3 coding sequence is TGTGCCAGTAGTTCGAGTACGGGGACTGAAGCTTTCTTT. Translation gives CASSSSTGTEAFF.

This chain joins TRBV19 and TRBJ2-2; TRBD1 agrees at 10 bases. The CDR3 covers 14 residues. From germline, CDR1 is LNHDA and CDR2 SQIVND (reference sequence). V was clipped by 10 bases and J by 4 bases; unmatched bases: 6. In DNA, the CDR3 is TGTGCCAAACGACAGGGGGCGGTCACCGGGGAGCTGTTTTTT. It encodes CAKRQGAVTGELFF.

The V gene is TRBV19, the J gene TRBJ1-1; a possible D gene is TRBD1 (5 bases). The CDR3 has 15 residues. V was clipped by 0 bases and J by 0 bases, with 8 bases between them. From germline, CDR1 is LNHDA and CDR2 SQIVND (reference sequence). CDR3 residues: CASSIEAGMNTEAFF. The CDR3 DNA reads as TGTGCCAGTAGTATAGAGGCAGGGATGAACACTGAAGCTTTCTTT.

This clone was seen a handful of times. CDR3 sequence: CASSQGGVRTAAFF. For the CDR3, the DNA is TGCGCCAGCAGCCAAGGGGGCGTGCGAACCGCAGCTTTCTTT. The J gene is TRBJ1-1, the V gene TRBV4-1; possibly TRBD1 for D (5 bases). Germline CDR1 and CDR2: MGHRA and YSYEKL. Trimming pared 1 base from V and 10 bases from J, leaving 16 bases between. The CDR3 loop spans 14 amino acids.

This rearrangement joins TRBV6-2 or TRBV6-3 to TRBJ2-1; D is possibly TRBD2 (5 bases). The CDR3 is 15 amino acids. V was trimmed by 5 bases and J by 4 bases, leaving 15 bases between them. The germline gives CDR1 MNHEY, CDR2 SVGEGT. In DNA, the CDR3 is TGTGCCAGCAGTCCAGTTAGCGATGGATACAATGAGCAGTTCTTC. Translating gives CASSPVSDGYNEQFF.

The rearrangement uses TRBV27 and TRBJ1-3; perhaps TRBD1 as D (6 bases). Germline CDR1 reads MNHEY; CDR2 reads SMNVEV (reference sequence). The CDR3 is made up of 15 amino acids. Trimming stripped 5 bases from V and 0 bases from J, with 11 bases between. The DNA for the CDR3 is TGTGCCAGCAGTAGACTGACAGGCTCTGGAAACACCATATATTTT. It codes for CASSRLTGSGNTIYF.

The rearrangement joins TRBV2 to TRBJ2-7; 9 bases fit TRBD1. V shed 6 bases and J 0 bases; nucleotides not matched to a gene: 6. The CDR3 runs to 15 residues. Germline CDR1 SNHLY, CDR2 FYNNEI. In nucleotides, the CDR3 is TGTGCCAGCAGGGGGACAGGGTTAAGCTCCTACGAGCAGTACTTC. Translating it yields CASRGTGLSSYEQYF.

This clone was seen more than once but under ten times. This sequence joins TRBV18 and TRBJ2-7; TRBD2 matches at 9 bases. The ends lost 1 base at V and 7 bases at J; junction bases unmatched: 5. Per the germline V gene, CDR1 is KGHSH and CDR2 is LQKENI. This CDR3 is 14 amino acids long. The CDR3 coding sequence is TGTGCCAGCTCACCACAACAGCGGGGGGAAGAGCAGTACTTC. This encodes CASSPQQRGEEQYF.

This chain links TRBV2 with TRBJ2-2, with D hard to call. Trimming left V 5 bases short and J 4 bases short, with 14 bases between. The germline CDR1 and CDR2 sequences are SNHLY and FYNNEI. The CDR3 runs to 15 residues. CDR3 residues: CASSLTVPGTGELFF. As DNA, the CDR3 is TGTGCCAGCAGTTTGACCGTACCGGGCACCGGGGAGCTGTTTTTT.

This clone was observed a single time. The rearrangement joins TRBV19 to TRBJ2-3, with D possibly TRBD2 on 6 matching bases. The CDR3 loop spans 16 amino acids. Trimming took 5 bases from V and 6 from J, leaving 21 bases between them. CDR1 LNHDA and CDR2 SQIVND come from the germline V gene (reference sequence). Written as DNA, the CDR3 is TGTGCCAGTAGTCCCCTCTATGCGGGGCCCCTGGATACGCAGTATTTT. Translation gives CASSPLYAGPLDTQYF.

The V and J genes are TRBV11-3 and TRBJ1-5; possibly TRBD1 for D (6 bases). Trimming removed 4 bases at V and 0 bases at J, with 19 bases between. Germline V lookup: CDR1 SGHNT, CDR2 YENEEA. This CDR3 region has 18 residues. The CDR3 reads CASSCRQGIPNSNQPQHF. The CDR3 DNA follows: TGTGCCAGCAGCTGCCGGCAGGGGATCCCAAATAGCAATCAGCCCCAGCATTTT.

This clone has just one count. The rearrangement uses TRBV2 and TRBJ2-5, with unresolved D. Germline assignment: CDR1 SNHLY and CDR2 FYNNEI. V gave up 1 base and J gave up 0 bases, with 6 bases separating them. The CDR3 length is 14 residues. The CDR3 sequence: CASSEDWHQETQYF. CDR3 DNA: TGTGCCAGCAGTGAAGATTGGCACCAAGAGACCCAGTACTTC.

This clone was counted a single time. Mismatch with germline at one junction end may stem from a read error. V and J are TRBV2 and TRBJ2-1, with 7 nucleotides matching TRBD1. This CDR3 is 9 amino acids long. CDR1 is SNHLY and CDR2 is FYNNEI in the germline V gene. CDR3 in DNA: TGTGCCGGACGAGGGGGCCCTATCTTC. Translating gives CAGRGGPIF.

This clone was seen only a few times. The chain carries TRBV9 and TRBJ1-5; 7 nucleotides line up with TRBD1. The CDR3 loop spans 13 amino acids. Looked up from germline, CDR1 is SGDLS and CDR2 is YYNGEE. V shed 4 bases, J shed 5 bases, and the junction held 3 bases outside the gene matches. The CDR3 sequence is CASSPGGDQPQHF. The CDR3 DNA reads TGTGCCAGCAGCCCAGGGGGGGATCAGCCCCAGCATTTT.

This clone came up a few times. The chain is built from TRBV20-1 and TRBJ1-2, with D perhaps TRBD1 (5 bases). Germline V lookup: CDR1 DFQATT, CDR2 SNEGSKA (reference sequence). The V and J ends lost 3 bases and 8 bases respectively, with 16 bases between them. This CDR3 is 13 amino acids long. CDR3 DNA sequence: TGCAGTGCTAGTGTTGTGTCCGCAGGGGGCTACACCTTC. Translation gives CSASVVSAGGYTF.